These 9 T cell receptor beta chains were sequenced from one sample in a study of T cell responses to AZD1222 COVID-19 vaccine (dated by TCRdb to 2020 to 2023). Read against the paper, the sample's time point label means: baseline before first vaccination. Receptor libraries were prepared by the immunoSEQ multiplex PCR assay. TCRdb mirrors the immuneACCESS table, restricted to in-frame sequences. Some clones are absent from its copies; in checked studies, under half trace to an unresolved V gene, and the reason for the others is unknown. This sample is represented by 85,000 to 120,000 clones; around 87% of them were singletons. The top ten clones comprise approximately 5% of the sample. The sequences come from peripheral blood, collected on day 0 of AZD1222 vaccination. The receptors shown here come from an adult in good health.

This rearrangement joins TRBV27 to TRBJ2-2; 7 nucleotides match TRBD1. V lost 3 bases, J lost 5 bases, and 6 bases stayed unmatched. The CDR3 totals 15 residues. The germline V gene encodes CDR1 MNHEY and CDR2 SMNVEV (reference sequence). CDR3 in DNA: TGTGCCAGCAGTTTGATAGGGGGCAGGACCGGGGAGCTGTTTTTT. This codes for CASSLIGGRTGELFF.

V and J are TRBV5-1 and TRBJ2-3; D tentatively fits TRBD1 or TRBD2 (5 bases each). Germline CDR1 SGHRS, CDR2 YFSETQ. With 0 bases removed from V and 10 bases from J, the gap between germline ends came to 15 bases. The CDR3 is made up of 14 amino acids. CDR3 protein: CASSLAGEGKAQYF. For the CDR3, the DNA is TGCGCCAGCAGCTTGGCCGGCGAGGGGAAGGCGCAGTATTTT.

CDR3 residues: CATGNHGNTYEQYF. CDR3 DNA sequence: TGTGCCACCGGAAACCACGGAAATACCTACGAGCAGTACTTC. The rearrangement links TRBV10-3 to TRBJ2-7; no clear D. Trimming removed 10 bases from V and 2 bases from J, with 18 bases in between. This CDR3 spans 14 amino acids. Germline CDR1 and CDR2: ENHRY and SYGVKD.

The J gene is TRBJ2-7, the V gene TRBV7-9; D may be TRBD2 (5 bases). The CDR3 loop spans 12 amino acids. In germline, CDR1 is SEHNR, CDR2 FQNEAQ (reference sequence). The germline V and J ends were trimmed by 8 bases and 0 bases, with 8 bases remaining between them. CDR3 residues: CASSGLSYEQYF. The CDR3 DNA sequence: TGTGCCAGCTCTGGACTCTCCTACGAGCAGTACTTC. The complete variable domain, with remaining parts taken from reference TRBV7-9 and TRBJ2-7, reads DTGVSQNPRHKITKRGQNVTFRCDPISEHNRLYWYRQTLGQGPEFLTYFQNEAQLEKSRLLSDRFSAERPKGSFSTLEIQRTEQGDSAMYLCASSGLSYEQYFGPGTRLTVT.

This chain links TRBV9 with TRBJ1-6; 12 nucleotides align to TRBD1. Germline CDR1 is SGDLS and CDR2 is YYNGEE. V was clipped by 3 bases and J by 1 base; unmatched bases: 14. This CDR3 has 21 residues. CDR3 sequence: CASSGKPGQGAHESYNSPLHF. In nucleotides, the CDR3 is TGTGCCAGCAGCGGAAAACCGGGACAGGGGGCGCATGAGTCCTATAATTCACCCCTCCACTTT.

The V call is TRBV29-1, the J call TRBJ2-5, with 14 nucleotides matching TRBD2. Per the germline V gene, CDR1 is SQVTM and CDR2 is ANQGSEA. CDR3 length: 14 amino acids. V shed 7 bases and J 4 bases; nucleotides not matched to a gene: 5. The CDR3 loop reads CSAGLAGGRETQYF. CDR3 DNA: TGCAGCGCCGGACTAGCGGGGGGTCGAGAGACCCAGTACTTC.

This chain links TRBV30 with TRBJ1-5, with TRBD1 matching 9 bases. The V gene's germline CDR1 is GTSNPN and CDR2 SVGIG (reference sequence). The V and J ends lost 1 base and 4 bases, in that order; junction bases with no gene match: 5. The CDR3 is made up of 15 amino acids. The CDR3 loop reads CAWSGGGTGNQPQHF. The CDR3 nucleotides read TGTGCCTGGAGTGGGGGAGGGACAGGGAATCAGCCCCAGCATTTT.

The rearrangement joins TRBV10-2 to TRBJ1-1; tentative D call: TRBD1 (6 bases). V dropped 1 base and J dropped 0 bases, with 6 bases sitting between them. Per germline, CDR1 WSHSY and CDR2 SAAADI. The CDR3 covers 14 residues. CDR3 loop: CASSEWTVNTEAFF. The CDR3 DNA is TGCGCCAGCAGTGAGTGGACAGTGAACACTGAAGCTTTCTTT.

This clone was counted a few times. A junction end diverges from the germline sequence, so it may reflect a read error. The rearrangement joins TRBV27 to TRBJ2-7, with 11 bases matching TRBD1. The CDR3 covers 14 residues. Germline V gene data show CDR1 as MNHEY and CDR2 as SMNVEV (reference sequence). DNA for the CDR3: TGTGCCAGCGGCCCCGGGACAGGGGGTACCCAAAGTCACTTC. This gives the protein CASGPGTGGTQSHF.